This section outlines one T cell receptor beta chain sequence together with its context. This sample is part of a study of T cell changes during pregnancy in multiple sclerosis. TCRdb keeps only in-frame clones here, not all; method: immunoSEQ multiplex PCR. The sample shows roughly 90,000 clones, approximately 90% of them seen only once. This specimen consisted of peripheral blood, obtained in the first trimester of pregnancy. The receptor was isolated from a female donor in good health, enrolled as a control in a pregnancy study.

This CDR3 reads CASSLGLAVYNEQFF. The DNA for the CDR3 is TGTGCCAGCAGCTTAGGGCTAGCGGTATACAATGAGCAGTTCTTC. The rearrangement links TRBV11-3 to TRBJ2-1; 7 positions agree with TRBD2. This CDR3 has 15 residues. The trim removed 1 base at V and 4 bases at J, leaving 4 bases unmatched. Per germline, CDR1 SGHNT and CDR2 YENEEA.